This entry lists 23 T cell receptor beta chains sequenced from one sample in a study of CD8 T cells in ankylosing spondylitis. One entry per CDR3 protein results from TCRdb running MiXCR on the 5' RACE reads. The profile shows a few hundred thousand distinct CDR3 sequences, roughly 22% of them singletons. Specimen: blood, either unsorted or a sorted T cell fraction (not recorded which). All receptors derive from a male donor with ankylosing spondylitis or in good health (not recorded which).

The rearrangement links TRBV28 to TRBJ2-5; D is possibly TRBD1 (7 bases). The V end lost 2 bases, the J end lost 5 bases, and 15 bases lay between the germline ends. This CDR3 contains 15 residues. Germline CDR1 and CDR2: MDHEN and SYDVKM. The CDR3 DNA reads TGTGCCAGCAGTTTAATTCCCAGGGGGGATGAGACCCAGTACTTC. Protein: CASSLIPRGDETQYF.

V is TRBV12-3 or TRBV12-4 and J is TRBJ2-3; D remains ambiguous. This CDR3 comprises 14 residues. Trimming took 5 bases from V and 6 from J, leaving 15 bases between them. The CDR3 here is CASSLLWHPDTQYF. For the CDR3, the DNA is TGTGCCAGCAGTCTCCTCTGGCATCCGGATACGCAGTATTTT.

J is TRBJ2-5 and V is TRBV6-1; D is possibly TRBD2 (5 bases). Germline-derived CDR1 and CDR2 are MNHNS and SASEGT. The CDR3 length is 17 residues. The V gene lost 5 bases and the J gene lost 4 bases, with 23 bases spanning the gap. In DNA, the CDR3 is TGTGCCAGCAGTCCGCCCCGGGCTAACCGCGGGCGAGAGACCCAGTACTTC. It specifies CASSPPRANRGRETQYF.

This clonotype was observed a few times. This sequence joins TRBV20-1 and TRBJ2-2, with D perhaps matching TRBD2 (5 bases). Germline-derived CDR1 and CDR2 are DFQATT and SNEGSKA (reference sequence). V was cut by 6 bases and J by 6 bases, with 17 bases left in between. There are 14 residues in the CDR3. CDR3 sequence reads: CSARGTVVPGELFF. Here the CDR3 DNA reads TGCAGTGCCCGGGGAACGGTCGTCCCCGGGGAGCTGTTTTTT.

The rearrangement uses TRBV15 and TRBJ2-7; D is perhaps TRBD1 or TRBD2 (5 bases each). The CDR3 is 14 residues long. Germline lookup yields CDR1 LNHNV and CDR2 YYDKDF (reference sequence). The V end lost 5 bases, the J end lost 0 bases, and 11 bases lay between the germline ends. CDR3 nucleotide sequence: TGTGCCACCAGCCTTCGGGGCAGCTCCTACGAGCAGTACTTC. Translating it yields CATSLRGSSYEQYF.

The rearrangement uses TRBV11-2 and TRBJ2-2; D possibly corresponds to TRBD2 (5 bases). The V gene's germline CDR1 is SGHAT and CDR2 FQNNGV. The CDR3 runs to 14 residues. Trimming cost V 6 bases and J 1 base, with 9 bases left between them. The CDR3 loop reads CASRVRENTGELFF. The CDR3 nucleotides read TGTGCCAGCAGAGTACGGGAGAACACCGGGGAGCTGTTTTTT. The entire variable domain, with the rest obtained from reference TRBV11-2 and TRBJ2-2, is as follows: EAGVAQSPRYKIIEKRQSVAFWCNPISGHATLYWYQQILGQGPKLLIQFQNNGVVDDSQLPKDRFSAERLKGVDSTLKIQPAKLEDSAVYLCASRVRENTGELFFGEGSRLTVL.

This clonotype was counted ten times or more. The J gene is TRBJ2-7, the V gene TRBV20-1; TRBD1 agrees at 7 bases. The trim removed 2 bases at V and 7 bases at J, leaving 8 bases unmatched. This CDR3 is built from 13 residues. From germline, CDR1 is DFQATT and CDR2 SNEGSKA (reference sequence). The CDR3 is CSARRTGTGEQYF. In DNA, the CDR3 is TGCAGTGCTAGAAGGACAGGTACCGGGGAGCAGTACTTC.

This clonotype appeared a few times. This chain connects TRBV12-3 or TRBV12-4 to TRBJ2-5, with 12 bases identical to TRBD2. This CDR3 is built from 16 residues. With 4 bases clipped from V and 2 bases from J, the junction kept 5 bases outside the gene matches. In DNA form, the CDR3 reads TGTGCCAGCAGTTCTCGGACTAGCGGGGAACAAGAGACCCAGTACTTC. Protein sequence: CASSSRTSGEQETQYF.

This rearrangement joins TRBV4-1 to TRBJ1-2; TRBD1 matches at 7 bases. Unmatched junction bases numbered 12, after V lost 5 bases and J lost 6 bases. The CDR3 extends over 15 amino acids. In germline, CDR1 is MGHRA, CDR2 YSYEKL. CDR3 coding DNA: TGCGCCAGCAGCGAAAAGACAGGGCAGGACGATGGCTACACCTTC. Amino acids: CASSEKTGQDDGYTF.

The sample holds a few counts of this clonotype. The chain uses TRBV4-1 and TRBJ2-2; 8 bases line up with TRBD2. Germline assignment: CDR1 MGHRA and CDR2 YSYEKL. V lost 0 bases, J lost 4 bases, and 4 bases stayed unmatched. The CDR3 consists of 16 residues. CDR3 nucleotide sequence: TGCGCCAGCAGCCAAGAAGCGGGGGACCTCACCGGGGAGCTGTTTTTT. The encoded protein is CASSQEAGDLTGELFF.

The V and J genes are TRBV2 and TRBJ1-1, with D tentatively TRBD1 (5 bases). The CDR3 length is 15 residues. Germline V gene data show CDR1 as SNHLY and CDR2 as FYNNEI. The ends were cut back, 7 bases at V and 0 bases at J, with 15 bases in the middle. The CDR3 is CASTTRGGVNTEAFF. The CDR3 DNA is TGTGCCAGCACTACCCGCGGAGGGGTGAACACTGAAGCTTTCTTT.

This clonotype occurred a few times. The chain is built from TRBV15 and TRBJ2-3; 8 nucleotides agree with TRBD1. The V segment lost 1 base and the J segment 4 bases; nucleotides outside the gene matches: 7. CDR1 and CDR2 (germline): LNHNV, YYDKDF (reference sequence). The CDR3 spans 16 residues. DNA of the CDR3: TGTGCCACCAGCAGAGCCAGGGGGCATCTAGCAGATACGCAGTATTTT. This sequence encodes CATSRARGHLADTQYF.

This clonotype has only a few counts. This chain joins TRBV3-1 and TRBJ2-1; 10 bases agree with TRBD2. CDR3 length equals 15 residues. Per the germline V gene, CDR1 is LGHDT and CDR2 is YNNKEL (reference sequence). The ends lost 4 bases at V and 4 bases at J; junction bases unmatched: 4. The CDR3 nucleotides are TGTGCCAGCAGCCCCAGCGGGGGGGTTTACAATGAGCAGTTCTTC. Translated: CASSPSGGVYNEQFF.

In its sample, this clonotype was seen many times. V gene TRBV12-3 or TRBV12-4 combines with J gene TRBJ2-2, with D tentatively TRBD1 (6 bases). This CDR3 is 14 amino acids long. Trimming took 5 bases from V and 3 from J, leaving 10 bases between them. The CDR3 sequence: CASSPTGYTGELFF. CDR3 DNA sequence: TGTGCCAGCAGTCCCACAGGGTACACCGGGGAGCTGTTTTTT.

The chain combines TRBV5-1 with TRBJ1-1; the D is unclear. The CDR3 extends over 14 amino acids. Per germline, CDR1 SGHRS and CDR2 YFSETQ. V gave up 0 bases and J gave up 6 bases, with 12 bases separating them. The CDR3 nucleotides are TGCGCCAGCAGCTTGGCCTATGGCTACTCTGAAGCTTTCTTT. It yields the protein CASSLAYGYSEAFF.

In this sample, this clonotype turned up a few times. The V gene is TRBV11-2, the J gene TRBJ1-1; D possibly corresponds to TRBD1 (6 bases). Trimming took off 4 bases at V and 4 bases at J, with 10 bases between the two ends. This CDR3 has 13 amino acids. Germline V gene lookup returns CDR1 SGHAT and CDR2 FQNNGV. CDR3 bases: TGTGCCAGCAGCTCACAGGGTACCACTGAAGCTTTCTTT. This sequence encodes CASSSQGTTEAFF.

This clonotype was detected a few times. In DNA, the CDR3 is TGTGCCAGCAGTTACTCATCTGGGCGCGAGCAGTACTTC. Residues: CASSYSSGREQYF. The J gene is TRBJ2-7, the V gene TRBV6-5; D is unclear. This CDR3 is 13 amino acids long. V was trimmed by 0 bases and J by 6 bases, leaving 9 bases between them. Germline values: CDR1 MNHEY, CDR2 SVGAGI.

This clonotype was observed a few times. The chain couples TRBV10-3 to TRBJ1-2, with D unresolved. Trimming cost V 3 bases and J 2 bases, with 7 bases left between them. This CDR3 comprises 13 residues. Germline assignment: CDR1 ENHRY and CDR2 SYGVKD. The DNA of the CDR3 is TGTGCCATCAGTGATGTGGGAAACTATGGCTACACCTTC. This encodes CAISDVGNYGYTF.

This clonotype was picked up a small number of times. The chain joins TRBV25-1 to TRBJ2-7; D is undetermined. Germline assignment: CDR1 MGHDK and CDR2 SYGVNS. This CDR3 has 15 amino acids. Deletions cut 4 bases from V and 4 bases from J, with 17 bases between. CDR3 in amino acids: CASSGGPPLIYEQYF. CDR3 nucleotide sequence: TGTGCCAGCAGTGGAGGACCTCCTCTGATTTACGAGCAGTACTTC.

This clonotype was found a few times. V is TRBV20-1 and J is TRBJ2-1; D might be TRBD2 (6 bases). In germline, CDR1 is DFQATT, CDR2 SNEGSKA (reference sequence). V dropped 2 bases and J dropped 7 bases, with 12 bases sitting between them. CDR3 length: 13 amino acids. CDR3 residues: CSARLEGRNEQFF. The CDR3 nucleotides are TGCAGTGCTAGACTCGAAGGGAGGAATGAGCAGTTCTTC.

The chain recombines TRBV12-3 or TRBV12-4 with TRBJ2-7, with a possible D match to TRBD2 (6 bases). V dropped 8 bases and J dropped 6 bases, with 17 bases sitting between them. The CDR3 has 13 residues. This CDR3 reads CASVRGSEAEQYF. CDR3 sequence (DNA): TGTGCCAGCGTTCGGGGGAGTGAAGCCGAGCAGTACTTC.

The chain recombines TRBV4-1 with TRBJ2-2; D is possibly TRBD2 (7 bases). V was cut by 6 bases and J by 5 bases, with 19 bases left in between. The CDR3 has 16 residues. Germline CDR1 is MGHRA and CDR2 is YSYEKL. The CDR3 coding sequence is TGCGCCAGCAGTCCCGGGGGGCGGGGAGGTACCGGGGAGCTGTTTTTT. Its protein is CASSPGGRGGTGELFF.

This clonotype was seen more than once but under ten times. The chain recombines TRBV10-2 with TRBJ1-2, with 8 bases fitting TRBD1. The length of the CDR3 is 15 residues. Looked up from germline, CDR1 is WSHSY and CDR2 is SAAADI. Trimming took 8 bases from V and 4 from J; bases not matched to a gene: 12. This CDR3 is CASRDLTGGGYGYTF. The CDR3 DNA is TGCGCCAGCCGGGACCTTACAGGGGGGGGCTATGGCTACACCTTC.